The 27 T cell receptor beta chains given below trace back to one sample, sequenced in a study of a mutant IDH1 vaccine in newly diagnosed glioma. The time point denotes: week 11, during vaccination. In every dose of vaccine, 300 ug of mutant IDH1 20-mer peptide was given alongside topical imiquimod. The assay was immunoSEQ multiplex PCR, and TCRdb's table has in-frame clones only and misses some. The sample has around 120,000 clones; roughly 78% are singletons. Antigen specificity for these receptors is unknown. The sequencing here drew on PBMCs, taken from a glioma patient whose treatment included an IDH1 peptide vaccine. All receptors derive from a man aged 40-49 years with glioma.

This chain joins TRBV7-2 and TRBJ2-1; D may correspond to TRBD1 or TRBD2 (5 bases each). CDR3 length: 14 amino acids. CDR1 is SGHTA and CDR2 is FQGNSA in the germline V gene. Between the trimmed V and J ends, which lost 3 bases and 6 bases, there was a span of 12 bases. DNA for the CDR3: TGTGCCAGCAGCTTTGAGGGGATGACCAATGAGCAGTTCTTC. This gives the protein CASSFEGMTNEQFF.

This clone has a single count. V is TRBV19 and J is TRBJ1-5; D might be TRBD1 (6 bases). The CDR3 consists of 15 residues. Trimming cost V 7 bases and J 4 bases, with 17 bases left between them. The V gene's germline CDR1 is LNHDA and CDR2 SQIVND (reference sequence). This chain's CDR3 is CASNVEGVENQPQHF. Here the CDR3 DNA reads TGTGCCAGTAATGTCGAGGGGGTGGAAAATCAGCCCCAGCATTTT.

V gene TRBV5-1 combines with J gene TRBJ2-1, with D perhaps being TRBD1 or TRBD2 (5 bases each). V lost 5 bases and J lost 0, with 12 bases in between. CDR1 and CDR2 (germline): SGHRS, YFSETQ. The CDR3 spans 15 residues. CDR3 loop: CASRFEGNSYNEQFF. The CDR3 DNA is TGCGCCAGCAGATTCGAGGGGAACTCCTACAATGAGCAGTTCTTC.

The chain combines TRBV6-5 with TRBJ2-7, with a tentative D call TRBD2 (5 bases). This CDR3 is built from 14 residues. V dropped 2 bases and J dropped 0 bases, with 8 bases sitting between them. The germline V gene encodes CDR1 MNHEY and CDR2 SVGAGI. The CDR3 here is CASSYEGTSYEQYF. The CDR3 DNA follows: TGTGCCAGCAGTTACGAGGGAACCTCCTACGAGCAGTACTTC.

The rearrangement joins TRBV28 to TRBJ2-1; D is uncertain. The CDR3 loop spans 12 amino acids. The V and J ends lost 5 bases and 8 bases respectively, with 10 bases between them. The germline V gene encodes CDR1 MDHEN and CDR2 SYDVKM. The CDR3 region has the DNA TGTGCCAGCAGTCCCCCTCGGTATGAGCAGTTCTTC. This codes for CASSPPRYEQFF.

The table lists this clone with a few counts. This chain connects TRBV10-1 to TRBJ2-3; D gene ambiguous. This CDR3 region has 13 residues. CDR1 and CDR2 (germline): WNHNN, SYGVQD (reference sequence). V dropped 4 bases and J dropped 1 base, with 6 bases sitting between them. CDR3 in DNA: TGCGCCAGCAGTGCCTCGGGCACAGATACGCAGTATTTT. Its translation: CASSASGTDTQYF.

This chain uses TRBV10-3 with TRBJ1-2; 11 positions match TRBD1. Germline V gene lookup returns CDR1 ENHRY and CDR2 SYGVKD. The CDR3 consists of 15 residues. The ends lost 10 bases at V and 8 bases at J; junction bases unmatched: 15. CDR3 protein: CASTTRTGGVYGYTF. CDR3 coding DNA: TGTGCCAGCACTACACGGACAGGGGGCGTGTACGGCTACACCTTC.

DNA for the CDR3: TGTGCCAGCAGCTCCTTAAACTCCCGGGCCCTAATCAACAATGAGCAGTTCTTC. It translates to CASSSLNSRALINNEQFF. The chain couples TRBV7-3 to TRBJ2-1, with D unclear. The CDR3 runs 18 residues. Germline assignment: CDR1 SGHTA and CDR2 FQGTGA. The V end lost 4 bases, the J end lost 5 bases, and 24 bases lay between the germline ends.

The rearrangement joins TRBV2 to TRBJ2-7; D is possibly TRBD2 (6 bases). The CDR3 runs 14 residues. CDR1 is SNHLY and CDR2 is FYNNEI in the germline V gene. V was pared by 8 bases and J by 3 bases, with 17 bases between. The CDR3 region has the DNA TGTGCCAGCGACCCCGGGACTCCGAGCTACGAGCAGTACTTC. This codes for CASDPGTPSYEQYF.

This clone was counted between two and nine times. J is TRBJ2-1 and V is TRBV9; no firm D call. The CDR3 runs to 13 residues. V lost 2 bases and J 10 bases, leaving 13 bases between the germline ends. Per germline, CDR1 SGDLS and CDR2 YYNGEE. The CDR3 nucleotides read TGTGCCAGCAGCGTTCAGGCACATCGGGAGCAGTTCTTC. This sequence encodes CASSVQAHREQFF.

V gene TRBV5-4 combines with J gene TRBJ2-1, with D perhaps matching TRBD1 (5 bases). CDR1 and CDR2 (germline): SGHNT, YYREEE (reference sequence). CDR3 size: 15 residues. Trimming shortened V by 0 bases and J by 6 bases, and 13 bases separated the two germline ends. Written as DNA, the CDR3 is TGTGCCAGCAGCTTGGGTAGGGGCTGGGGCAATGAGCAGTTCTTC. Translated: CASSLGRGWGNEQFF.

The chain is built from TRBV5-1 and TRBJ1-6, with D maybe TRBD1 (6 bases). The CDR3 length is 17 residues. Looked up from germline, CDR1 is SGHRS and CDR2 is YFSETQ. Between the trimmed V and J ends, which lost 6 bases and 3 bases, there was a span of 19 bases. CDR3 sequence reads: CASTLQGLANYNSPLHF. The CDR3 DNA is TGCGCCAGCACCCTGCAGGGGTTGGCCAACTATAATTCACCCCTCCACTTT.

This clone has more than one count but fewer than ten. The chain employs TRBV4-1 and TRBJ1-4; a possible D gene is TRBD1 (5 bases). The CDR3 runs to 17 residues. Germline V gene sequence: CDR1 MGHRA, CDR2 YSYEKL. Trimming left V 6 bases short and J 5 bases short, with 22 bases between. CDR3 DNA: TGCGCCAGCAGTTCGACCGGGACCTCGATTTCCAATGAAAAACTGTTTTTT. It yields the protein CASSSTGTSISNEKLFF.

Comments on this clone: An end of the junction differs from the germline gene, which may be a read error. This chain links TRBV19 with TRBJ2-5; D possibly uses TRBD1 or TRBD2 (5 bases each). The germline CDR1 and CDR2 sequences are LNHDA and SQIVND (reference sequence). This CDR3 contains 15 residues. CDR3 nucleotides: TGTGCCAGTAGTCTAGAGGGGCCACCCCGGGAGACCCAGTACTTC. Translation gives CASSLEGPPRETQYF. Based on the CDR3 plus reference TRBV19 and TRBJ2-5, the full variable domain is DGGITQSPKYLFRKEGQNVTLSCEQNLNHDAMYWYRQDPGQGLRLIYYSQIVNDFQKGDIAEGYSVSREKKESFPLTVTSAQKNPTAFYLCASSLEGPPRETQYFGPGTRLLVL.

The rearrangement joins TRBV11-2 to TRBJ2-2; the D is unclear. V lost 5 bases to trimming and J lost 7 bases, with 5 bases between them. Germline CDR1 and CDR2: SGHAT and FQNNGV. The CDR3 is made up of 11 amino acids. The chain's CDR3 is CASSLLGELFF. The CDR3 DNA reads as TGTGCCAGCAGCCTCCTCGGGGAGCTGTTTTTT.

V is TRBV30 and J is TRBJ2-5; D tentatively reads TRBD1 or TRBD2 (5 bases each). The end of the DNA fits TRBJ2-7 better, so the J call may be wrong. The CDR3 sequence is 13 residues long. CDR1 GTSNPN and CDR2 SVGIG come from the germline V gene (reference sequence). CDR3 bases: TGTGCCTGGACGAGGGACGAGGCTTACGAGCAGTACTTC. Protein product: CAWTRDEAYEQYF.

The chain recombines TRBV27 with TRBJ2-5, with 10 positions matching TRBD2. The CDR3 consists of 19 residues. With 1 base clipped from V and 1 base from J, the junction kept 12 bases outside the gene matches. Germline V gives CDR1 MNHEY, CDR2 SMNVEV (reference sequence). CDR3 protein: CASSLCTSGAQALQETQYF. The CDR3 DNA reads TGTGCCAGCAGTTTATGTACTAGCGGGGCCCAAGCGCTCCAAGAGACCCAGTACTTC.

This clone was observed a handful of times. This chain links TRBV13 with TRBJ1-1; D gene ambiguous. Germline V gene lookup returns CDR1 PRHDT and CDR2 FYEKMQ (reference sequence). CDR3 length equals 12 residues. The germline V and J ends were trimmed by 1 base and 1 base, with 1 base remaining between them. The CDR3 DNA follows: TGTGCCAGCAGCTTAGAGAACACTGAAGCTTTCTTT. Protein: CASSLENTEAFF.

The chain recombines TRBV30 with TRBJ2-1; 7 nucleotides agree with TRBD2. CDR1 is GTSNPN, CDR2 SVGIG, per germline (reference sequence). V lost 0 bases and J lost 8; bases outside the gene matches: 7. The CDR3 totals 14 residues. CDR3: CAWSVFSGSYEQFF. In DNA form, the CDR3 reads TGTGCCTGGAGTGTGTTTAGCGGGTCATATGAGCAGTTCTTC.

The gene calls are TRBV30 and TRBJ2-5; possibly TRBD2 for D (6 bases). Germline CDR1 GTSNPN, CDR2 SVGIG (reference sequence). The CDR3 totals 13 residues. The ends were cut back, 3 bases at V and 11 bases at J, with 19 bases in the middle. The chain's CDR3 is CAWRGTHYVEQYF. DNA for the CDR3: TGTGCCTGGAGGGGGACTCACTATGTGGAGCAGTACTTC.

V and J are TRBV30 and TRBJ2-7, with D perhaps being TRBD1 or TRBD2 (5 bases each). The V and J ends lost 3 bases and 3 bases respectively, with 15 bases between them. Germline V gives CDR1 GTSNPN, CDR2 SVGIG (reference sequence). The CDR3 consists of 14 residues. CDR3 sequence (DNA): TGTGCCTGGAGCGGGACCTTCGGTAGCTACGAGCAGTACTTC. Translating it yields CAWSGTFGSYEQYF.

The chain couples TRBV19 to TRBJ2-1; 7 nucleotides align to TRBD1. Germline CDR1 and CDR2: LNHDA and SQIVND (reference sequence). This CDR3 region has 13 residues. The trim removed 9 bases at V and 2 bases at J, leaving 4 bases unmatched. CDR3 coding DNA: TGTGCCAGCCGACAGGGAACCTACAATGAGCAGTTCTTC. Protein product: CASRQGTYNEQFF.

The chain's CDR3 is CASSLKVGQSYEQYF. In nucleotides, the CDR3 is TGTGCCAGCAGCTTAAAGGTCGGTCAGTCCTACGAGCAGTACTTC. The V and J genes are TRBV7-2 and TRBJ2-7; D remains ambiguous. The germline V and J ends were trimmed by 2 bases and 1 base, with 12 bases remaining between them. From germline, CDR1 is SGHTA and CDR2 FQGNSA. The CDR3 totals 15 residues.

The rearrangement joins TRBV5-1 to TRBJ2-6; D is unresolved. Trimming stripped 6 bases from V and 3 bases from J, with 7 bases between. Germline CDR1 reads SGHRS; CDR2 reads YFSETQ. The CDR3 consists of 13 residues. CDR3 bases: TGCGCCAGCACCCTGGATGGGGCCAACGTCCTGACTTTC. The encoded protein is CASTLDGANVLTF.

There are a few counts of this clone. The genes are TRBV16 and TRBJ2-7; no definite D call. The CDR3 covers 14 residues. Looked up from germline, CDR1 is KGHSY and CDR2 is FQNENV. V was pared by 3 bases and J by 0 bases, with 9 bases between. Written as DNA, the CDR3 is TGTGCCAGCAGCCATCCTCGGTTCTCCTACGAGCAGTACTTC. Translation: CASSHPRFSYEQYF. Supplemented by reference TRBV16 and TRBJ2-7, the full variable domain reads GEEVAQTPKHLVRGEGQKAKLYCAPIKGHSYVFWYQQVLKNEFKFLISFQNENVFDETGMPKERFSAKCLPNSPCSLEIQATKLEDSAVYFCASSHPRFSYEQYFGPGTRLTVT.

The chain combines TRBV9 with TRBJ1-6, with 7 nucleotides matching TRBD1. Germline V lookup: CDR1 SGDLS, CDR2 YYNGEE. The CDR3 contains 14 residues. Trimming cost V 4 bases and J 6 bases; bases outside gene matches: 4. The CDR3: CASSNRQGNSPLHF. The DNA for the CDR3 is TGTGCCAGCAGCAATCGACAGGGTAATTCACCCCTCCACTTT. Looking up the rest from reference TRBV9 and TRBJ1-6 gives the full variable domain: DSGVTQTPKHLITATGQRVTLRCSPRSGDLSVYWYQQSLDQGLQFLIQYYNGEERAKGNILERFSAQQFPDLHSELNLSSLELGDSALYFCASSNRQGNSPLHFGNGTRLTVT.

This chain connects TRBV14 to TRBJ1-2, with D unclear. CDR1 and CDR2 from the germline V gene are SGHDN and FVKESK. The CDR3 has 11 residues. The CDR3 reads CADGAPWGYTF. The CDR3 bases are TGTGCGGACGGTGCGCCATGGGGCTACACCTTC.